This TCR beta chain comes out of a study of shared clonotypes between healthy human individuals. Each sorted subset replicate got 200 ng genomic DNA, roughly 27,000 genomes. Only in-frame clones appear in the TCRdb table, and some are missing; sequencing was by immunoSEQ multiplex PCR. The table lists about 820,000 clones, over 90% of them singletons. Germline V CDR1 and CDR2: SGDLS, YYNGEE. The CDR3 length is 13 residues. The V end was cut by 0 bases, the J end by 7 bases, with 8 bases between. The naive CD8 subset, CD45RO-negative cells positively selected for CCR7, excluded terminally differentiated effector memory CD45RA+ cells. Findings of the study overall: A handful of donors shared around 5.2% of their naive CD4 clonotypes. A generally larger estimated richness was seen in naive subsets than in memory subsets. Genetic and exposure-history diversity was limited by the few donors.

This clone was counted once. The antigen remains unidentified. Material: naive CD8+ T cells sorted from blood. This TCR was recovered from a man aged 25-45 years in good health. This sequence joins TRBV9 and TRBJ1-5; D ambiguous. CDR3 protein: CASSVGLGQPQHF. The DNA of the CDR3 is TGTGCCAGCAGCGTAGGTTTAGGGCAGCCCCAGCATTTT.